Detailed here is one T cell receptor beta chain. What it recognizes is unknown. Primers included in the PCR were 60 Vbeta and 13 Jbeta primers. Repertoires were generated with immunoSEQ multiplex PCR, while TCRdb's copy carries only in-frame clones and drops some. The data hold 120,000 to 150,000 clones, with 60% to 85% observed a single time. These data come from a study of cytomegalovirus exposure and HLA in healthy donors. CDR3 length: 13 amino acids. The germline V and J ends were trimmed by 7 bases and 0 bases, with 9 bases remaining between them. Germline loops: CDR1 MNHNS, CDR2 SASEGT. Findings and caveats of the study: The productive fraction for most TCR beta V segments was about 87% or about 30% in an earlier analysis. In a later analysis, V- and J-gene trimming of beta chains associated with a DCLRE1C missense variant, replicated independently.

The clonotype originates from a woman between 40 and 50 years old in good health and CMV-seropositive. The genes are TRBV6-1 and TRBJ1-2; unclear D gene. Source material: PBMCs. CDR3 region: CASKRNPNYGYTF. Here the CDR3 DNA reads TGTGCCAGCAAGCGGAACCCTAACTATGGCTACACCTTC.